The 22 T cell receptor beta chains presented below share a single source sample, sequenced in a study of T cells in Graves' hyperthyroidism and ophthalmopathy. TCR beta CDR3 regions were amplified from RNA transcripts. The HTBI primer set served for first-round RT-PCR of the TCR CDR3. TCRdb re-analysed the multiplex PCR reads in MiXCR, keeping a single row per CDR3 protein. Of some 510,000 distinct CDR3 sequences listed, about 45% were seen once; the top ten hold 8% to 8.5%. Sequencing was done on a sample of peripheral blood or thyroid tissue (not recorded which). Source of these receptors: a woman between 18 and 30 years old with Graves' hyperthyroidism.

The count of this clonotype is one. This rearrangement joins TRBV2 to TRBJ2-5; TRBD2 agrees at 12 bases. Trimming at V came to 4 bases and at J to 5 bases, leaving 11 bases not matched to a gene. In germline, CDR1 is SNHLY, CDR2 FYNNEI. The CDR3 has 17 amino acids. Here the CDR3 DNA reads TGTGCCAGCAGTGTCTCTGGAGCTAGCGGGAGGGTTGAGACCCAGTACTTC. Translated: CASSVSGASGRVETQYF.

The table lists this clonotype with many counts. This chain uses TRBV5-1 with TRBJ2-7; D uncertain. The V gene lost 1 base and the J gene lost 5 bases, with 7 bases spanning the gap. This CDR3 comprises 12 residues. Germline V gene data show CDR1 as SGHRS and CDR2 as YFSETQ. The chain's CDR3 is CASSLSDHEQYF. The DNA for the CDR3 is TGCGCCAGCAGCTTGTCAGACCACGAGCAGTACTTC.

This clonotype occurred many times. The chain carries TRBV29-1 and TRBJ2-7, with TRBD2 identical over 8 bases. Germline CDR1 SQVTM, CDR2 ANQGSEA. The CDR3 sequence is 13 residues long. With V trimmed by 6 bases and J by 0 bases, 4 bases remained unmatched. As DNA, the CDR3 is TGCAGCGTCGTAAGCGGGAGCTCCTACGAGCAGTACTTC. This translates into CSVVSGSSYEQYF.

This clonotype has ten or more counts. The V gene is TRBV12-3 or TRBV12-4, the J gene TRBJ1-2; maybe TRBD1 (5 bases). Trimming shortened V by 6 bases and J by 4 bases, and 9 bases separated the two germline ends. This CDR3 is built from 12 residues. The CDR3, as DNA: TGTGCCAGCAGCCAGGGTGCCTATGGCTACACCTTC. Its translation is CASSQGAYGYTF.

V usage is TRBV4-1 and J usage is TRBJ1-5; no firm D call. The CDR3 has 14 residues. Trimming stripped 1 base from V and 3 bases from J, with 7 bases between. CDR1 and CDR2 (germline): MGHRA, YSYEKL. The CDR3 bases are TGCGCCAGCAGCCAAGGGAGTAACAATCAGCCCCAGCATTTT. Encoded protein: CASSQGSNNQPQHF.

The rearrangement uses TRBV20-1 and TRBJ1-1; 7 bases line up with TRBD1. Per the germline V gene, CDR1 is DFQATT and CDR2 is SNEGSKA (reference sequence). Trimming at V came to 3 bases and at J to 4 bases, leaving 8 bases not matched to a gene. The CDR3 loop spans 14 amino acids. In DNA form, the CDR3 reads TGCAGTGCTAGTGACAGGGTTTTTAGCACTGAAGCTTTCTTT. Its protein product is CSASDRVFSTEAFF.

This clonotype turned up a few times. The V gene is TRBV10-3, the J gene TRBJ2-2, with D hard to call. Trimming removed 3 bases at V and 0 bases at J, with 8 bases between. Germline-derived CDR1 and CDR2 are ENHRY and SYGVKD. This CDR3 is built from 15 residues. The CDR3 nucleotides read TGTGCCATCAGTGACTGGGAATCGAACACCGGGGAGCTGTTTTTT. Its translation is CAISDWESNTGELFF.

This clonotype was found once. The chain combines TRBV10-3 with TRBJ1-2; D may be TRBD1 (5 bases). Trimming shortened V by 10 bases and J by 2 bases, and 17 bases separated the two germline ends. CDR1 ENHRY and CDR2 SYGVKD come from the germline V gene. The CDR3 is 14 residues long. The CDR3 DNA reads TGTGCCAGCTCACCGTACCGGGACAACTATGGCTACACCTTC. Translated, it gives CASSPYRDNYGYTF.

The CDR3 DNA reads as TGTGCCAGCAGCTCGGGGACCCAGTACTTC. Its translation is CASSSGTQYF. The chain combines TRBV7-3 with TRBJ2-5; D call uncertain. Trimming shortened V by 4 bases and J by 7 bases, and 4 bases separated the two germline ends. The CDR3 length is 10 residues. Germline values: CDR1 SGHTA, CDR2 FQGTGA.

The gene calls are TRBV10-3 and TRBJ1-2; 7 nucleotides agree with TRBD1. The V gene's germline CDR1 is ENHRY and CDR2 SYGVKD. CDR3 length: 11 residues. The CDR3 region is CTGGQNYGYTF. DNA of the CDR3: TGTACCGGGGGACAGAACTATGGCTACACCTTC.

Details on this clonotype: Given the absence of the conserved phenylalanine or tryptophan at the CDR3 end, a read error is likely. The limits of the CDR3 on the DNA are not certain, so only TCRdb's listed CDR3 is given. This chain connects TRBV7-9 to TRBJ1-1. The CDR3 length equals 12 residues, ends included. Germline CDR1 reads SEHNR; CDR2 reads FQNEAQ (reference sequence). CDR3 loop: CASRSQLPEALL.

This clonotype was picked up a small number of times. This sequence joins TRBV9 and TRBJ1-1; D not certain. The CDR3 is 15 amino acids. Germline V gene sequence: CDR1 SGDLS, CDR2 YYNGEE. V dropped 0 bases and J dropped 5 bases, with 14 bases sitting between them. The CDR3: CASSVVAGAETEAFF. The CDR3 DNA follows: TGTGCCAGCAGCGTAGTTGCGGGAGCGGAGACTGAAGCTTTCTTT.

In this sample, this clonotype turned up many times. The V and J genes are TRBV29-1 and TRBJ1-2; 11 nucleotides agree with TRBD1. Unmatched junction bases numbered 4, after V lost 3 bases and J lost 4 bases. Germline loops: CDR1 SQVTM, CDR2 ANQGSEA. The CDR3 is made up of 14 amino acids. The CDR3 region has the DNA TGCAGCGTTGATGGGGGACAGGGGGTCTATGGCTACACCTTC. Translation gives CSVDGGQGVYGYTF.

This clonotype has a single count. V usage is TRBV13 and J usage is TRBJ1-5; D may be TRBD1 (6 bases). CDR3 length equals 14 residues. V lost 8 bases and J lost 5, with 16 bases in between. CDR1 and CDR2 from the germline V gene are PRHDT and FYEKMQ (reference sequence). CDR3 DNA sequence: TGTGCCAGCTCCTCCCAGGGGCTGGATCAGCCCCAGCATTTT. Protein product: CASSSQGLDQPQHF. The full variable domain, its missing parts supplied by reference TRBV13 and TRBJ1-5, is AAGVIQSPRHLIKEKRETATLKCYPIPRHDTVYWYQQGPGQDPQFLISFYEKMQSDKGSIPDRFSAQQFSDYHSELNMSSLELGDSALYFCASSSQGLDQPQHFGDGTRLSIL.

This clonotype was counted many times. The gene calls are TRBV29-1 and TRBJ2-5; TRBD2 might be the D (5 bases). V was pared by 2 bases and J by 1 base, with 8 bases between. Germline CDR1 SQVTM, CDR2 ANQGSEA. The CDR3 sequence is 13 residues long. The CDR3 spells CSVEPRGQETQYF. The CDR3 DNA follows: TGCAGCGTTGAACCCCGGGGCCAAGAGACCCAGTACTTC. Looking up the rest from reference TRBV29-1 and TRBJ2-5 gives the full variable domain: SAVISQKPSRDICQRGTSLTIQCQVDSQVTMMFWYRQQPGQSLTLIATANQGSEATYESGFVIDKFPISRPNLTFSTLTVSNMSPEDSSIYLCSVEPRGQETQYFGPGTRLLVL.

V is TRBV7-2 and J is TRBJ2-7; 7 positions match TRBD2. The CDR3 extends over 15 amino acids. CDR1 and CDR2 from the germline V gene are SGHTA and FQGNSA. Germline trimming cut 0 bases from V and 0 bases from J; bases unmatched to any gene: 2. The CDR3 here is CASSLAGGDSYEQYF. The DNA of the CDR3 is TGTGCCAGCAGCTTAGCGGGAGGGGACTCCTACGAGCAGTACTTC.

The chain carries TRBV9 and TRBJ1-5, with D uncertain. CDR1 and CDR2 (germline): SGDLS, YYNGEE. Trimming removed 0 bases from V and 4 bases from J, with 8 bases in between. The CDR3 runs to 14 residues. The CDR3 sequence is CASSVGLANQPQHF. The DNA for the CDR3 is TGTGCCAGCAGCGTAGGGCTAGCGAATCAGCCCCAGCATTTT.

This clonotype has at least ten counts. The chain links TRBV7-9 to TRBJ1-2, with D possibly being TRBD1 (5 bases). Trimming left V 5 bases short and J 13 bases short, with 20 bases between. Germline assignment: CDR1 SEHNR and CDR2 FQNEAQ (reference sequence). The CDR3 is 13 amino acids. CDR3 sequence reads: CASSPISGTSVTF. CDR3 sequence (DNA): TGTGCCAGCAGCCCAATATCTGGGACGTCGGTCACCTTC. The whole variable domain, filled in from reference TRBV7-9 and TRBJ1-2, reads DTGVSQNPRHKITKRGQNVTFRCDPISEHNRLYWYRQTLGQGPEFLTYFQNEAQLEKSRLLSDRFSAERPKGSFSTLEIQRTEQGDSAMYLCASSPISGTSVTFGSGTRLTVV.

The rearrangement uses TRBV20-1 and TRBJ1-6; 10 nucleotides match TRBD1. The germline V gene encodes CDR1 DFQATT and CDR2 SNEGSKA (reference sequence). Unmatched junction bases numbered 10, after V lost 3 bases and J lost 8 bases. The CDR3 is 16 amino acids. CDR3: CSASGTGVTSYSPLHF. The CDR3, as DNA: TGCAGTGCTAGCGGGACAGGGGTGACAAGTTATTCACCCCTCCACTTT.

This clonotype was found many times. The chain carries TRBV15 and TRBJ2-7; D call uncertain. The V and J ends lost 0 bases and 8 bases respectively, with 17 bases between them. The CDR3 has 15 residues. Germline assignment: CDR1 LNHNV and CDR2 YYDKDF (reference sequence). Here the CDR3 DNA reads TGTGCCACCAGCAGAGATGGAGCCCCCTCCCGCCAGCAGTACTTC. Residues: CATSRDGAPSRQQYF. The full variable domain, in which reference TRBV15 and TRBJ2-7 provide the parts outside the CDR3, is DAMVIQNPRYQVTQFGKPVTLSCSQTLNHNVMYWYQQKSSQAPKLLFHYYDKDFNNEADTPDNFQSRRPNTSFCFLDIRSPGLGDTAMYLCATSRDGAPSRQQYFGPGTRLTVT.

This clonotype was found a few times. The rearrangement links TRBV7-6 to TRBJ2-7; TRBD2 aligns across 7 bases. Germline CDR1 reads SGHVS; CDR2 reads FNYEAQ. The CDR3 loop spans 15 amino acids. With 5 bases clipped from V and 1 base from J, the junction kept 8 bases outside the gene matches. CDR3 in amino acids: CASSQLLAVSYEQYF. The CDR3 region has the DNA TGTGCCAGCAGCCAACTTCTAGCGGTTTCCTACGAGCAGTACTTC.

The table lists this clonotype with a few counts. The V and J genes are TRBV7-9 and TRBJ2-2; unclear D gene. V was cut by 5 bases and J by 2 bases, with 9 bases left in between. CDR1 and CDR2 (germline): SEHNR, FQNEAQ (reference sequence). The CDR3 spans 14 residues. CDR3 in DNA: TGTGCCAGCAGCGACTTGGGAAACACCGGGGAGCTGTTTTTT. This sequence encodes CASSDLGNTGELFF. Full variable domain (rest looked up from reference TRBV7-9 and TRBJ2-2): DTGVSQNPRHKITKRGQNVTFRCDPISEHNRLYWYRQTLGQGPEFLTYFQNEAQLEKSRLLSDRFSAERPKGSFSTLEIQRTEQGDSAMYLCASSDLGNTGELFFGEGSRLTVL.